The clone carrying this T cell receptor beta chain appeared a few times. The data derive from a study of blood T cell repertoires in COVID-19. With 1 base removed from V and 1 base from J, the gap between germline ends came to 10 bases. The germline gives CDR1 MGHRA, CDR2 YSYEKL. The length of the CDR3 is 15 residues. The age range of participants was 18 to 89 years, with residence in about two dozen US areas. Method: immunoSEQ multiplex PCR; TCRdb's copy keeps in-frame clones and lacks some. The sample includes approximately 300,000 clones, approximately 92% of them seen just once. V gene TRBV4-1 combines with J gene TRBJ1-2; D possibly corresponds to TRBD1 (5 bases). This TCR derives from a woman aged 25 to 39 who had recovered from COVID-19. Sequences were obtained from PBMCs or T cells enriched from blood (not recorded which). CDR3: CASSQGVRDNYGYTF. In DNA, the CDR3 is TGCGCCAGCAGCCAAGGAGTCAGGGATAACTATGGCTACACCTTC.